Listed here are 12 T cell receptor beta chains from one sample, sequenced in a study of blood T cell repertoires in COVID-19. This table comes from immunoSEQ multiplex PCR, and its TCRdb copy is limited to in-frame clones, with some not included. The sample records around 130,000 clones, approximately 80% being singletons. Sequenced input: peripheral blood. The source is a human donor in a cohort sampled during active COVID-19.

This chain connects TRBV5-4 to TRBJ1-2, with D hard to call. V lost 5 bases and J 1 base, leaving 12 bases between the germline ends. The CDR3 has 14 residues. Germline loops: CDR1 SGHNT, CDR2 YYREEE (reference sequence). CDR3 region: CASSWAGSNYGYTF. Here the CDR3 DNA reads TGTGCCAGCAGTTGGGCGGGCAGTAACTATGGCTACACCTTC. The variable domain in full, with the rest retrieved from reference TRBV5-4 and TRBJ1-2, is ETGVTQSPTHLIKTRGQQVTLRCSSQSGHNTVSWYQQALGQGPQFIFQYYREEENGRGNFPPRFSGLQFPNYSSELNVNALELDDSALYLCASSWAGSNYGYTFGSGTRLTVV.

The chain combines TRBV5-1 with TRBJ1-1, with D possibly being TRBD1 (5 bases). The CDR3 sequence is 14 residues long. Germline V gene sequence: CDR1 SGHRS, CDR2 YFSETQ. V was trimmed by 2 bases and J by 5 bases, leaving 13 bases between them. The CDR3 nucleotides read TGCGCCAGCAGCTTTAGGGGAGGTGAGACTGAAGCTTTCTTT. Translating gives CASSFRGGETEAFF.

The chain recombines TRBV4-1 with TRBJ2-7; 8 positions agree with TRBD2. The V segment lost 1 base and the J segment 2 bases; nucleotides outside the gene matches: 7. The CDR3 contains 16 residues. Germline CDR1 reads MGHRA; CDR2 reads YSYEKL. CDR3 DNA sequence: TGCGCCAGCAGCCAAGTTTTAGGAGCGGGGGCCTACGAGCAGTACTTC. Encoded protein: CASSQVLGAGAYEQYF.

V is TRBV5-6 and J is TRBJ1-2; unclear D gene. The length of the CDR3 is 12 residues. V was shortened by 1 base and J by 6 bases, with 7 bases between the two germline ends. Germline V gene lookup returns CDR1 SGHDT and CDR2 YYEEEE. The DNA for the CDR3 is TGTGCCAGCAGCTTGAAGAGTGATGGCTACACCTTC. Translated, it gives CASSLKSDGYTF. The full variable domain, its missing parts supplied by reference TRBV5-6 and TRBJ1-2, is DAGVTQSPTHLIKTRGQQVTLRCSPKSGHDTVSWYQQALGQGPQFIFQYYEEEERQRGNFPDRFSGHQFPNYSSELNVNALLLGDSALYLCASSLKSDGYTFGSGTRLTVV.

The chain uses TRBV13 and TRBJ2-7; 7 nucleotides line up with TRBD2. The V and J ends lost 5 bases and 3 bases, in that order; junction bases with no gene match: 7. The CDR3 totals 14 residues. From germline, CDR1 is PRHDT and CDR2 FYEKMQ (reference sequence). The CDR3 protein is CASSLGGSIYEQYF. The CDR3, as DNA: TGTGCCAGCAGCCTCGGGGGGTCCATCTACGAGCAGTACTTC. The variable domain in full, with the rest retrieved from reference TRBV13 and TRBJ2-7, is AAGVIQSPRHLIKEKRETATLKCYPIPRHDTVYWYQQGPGQDPQFLISFYEKMQSDKGSIPDRFSAQQFSDYHSELNMSSLELGDSALYFCASSLGGSIYEQYFGPGTRLTVT.

This clone was seen a few times. The V and J genes are TRBV11-3 and TRBJ2-7, with 10 bases aligning to TRBD2. V lost 1 base and J lost 3; bases outside the gene matches: 3. CDR3 size: 15 residues. Germline lookup yields CDR1 SGHNT and CDR2 YENEEA. CDR3 DNA: TGTGCCAGCAGCTTAGGGACTAGCGGAAACTACGAGCAGTACTTC. It encodes CASSLGTSGNYEQYF.

This clone was seen more than once but under ten times. The chain joins TRBV5-5 to TRBJ1-1, with D maybe TRBD1 (5 bases). This CDR3 spans 13 amino acids. With 2 bases removed from V and 5 bases from J, the gap between germline ends came to 10 bases. The germline CDR1 and CDR2 sequences are SGHKS and YYEKEE (reference sequence). For the CDR3, the DNA is TGTGCCAGCAGCTTTGGGAGGGGTACTGAAGCTTTCTTT. It translates to CASSFGRGTEAFF.

The chain employs TRBV6-1 and TRBJ1-4; possibly TRBD1 for D (6 bases). V lost 1 base, J lost 10 bases, and 13 bases lay in between. The CDR3 has 14 residues. Looked up from germline, CDR1 is MNHNS and CDR2 is SASEGT. The CDR3 region is CASSEVAGDGKLFF. DNA of the CDR3: TGTGCCAGCAGTGAAGTTGCAGGGGACGGAAAACTGTTTTTT.

The chain carries TRBV5-1 and TRBJ1-6; possible D gene TRBD1, 6 bases. The CDR3 is 15 amino acids. V lost 4 bases and J 10 bases, leaving 18 bases between the germline ends. Germline CDR1 is SGHRS and CDR2 is YFSETQ. The CDR3 protein is CASSQNRDTPSPLHF. The CDR3 bases are TGCGCCAGCAGCCAAAACAGGGACACTCCCTCACCCCTCCACTTT.

The chain's CDR3 is CASSDRDRSGYEQYF. CDR3 bases: TGCGCCAGCAGTGATCGGGACAGGTCGGGGTACGAGCAGTACTTC. The V gene is TRBV10-2, the J gene TRBJ2-7; the match to TRBD1 covers 8 bases. Germline V gives CDR1 WSHSY, CDR2 SAAADI. The CDR3 sequence is 15 residues long. The J segment lost 4 bases and the V segment lost 3 bases, leaving 8 bases of the junction unmatched.

J is TRBJ2-7 and V is TRBV13; 7 positions match TRBD2. This CDR3 has 14 residues. Germline trimming cut 6 bases from V and 5 bases from J; bases unmatched to any gene: 10. Per germline, CDR1 PRHDT and CDR2 FYEKMQ (reference sequence). CDR3 loop: CASSSQTSWHEQYF. The CDR3 DNA sequence: TGTGCCAGCAGTTCCCAGACTAGCTGGCACGAGCAGTACTTC.

This chain links TRBV10-3 with TRBJ1-2; D is possibly TRBD1 (6 bases). CDR1 is ENHRY, CDR2 SYGVKD, per germline. The CDR3 contains 14 residues. The germline V and J ends were trimmed by 8 bases and 6 bases, with 19 bases remaining between them. The CDR3 region is CAISDRHPSDGYTF. The CDR3 nucleotides are TGTGCCATCTCTGACAGGCATCCTTCGGATGGCTACACCTTC.